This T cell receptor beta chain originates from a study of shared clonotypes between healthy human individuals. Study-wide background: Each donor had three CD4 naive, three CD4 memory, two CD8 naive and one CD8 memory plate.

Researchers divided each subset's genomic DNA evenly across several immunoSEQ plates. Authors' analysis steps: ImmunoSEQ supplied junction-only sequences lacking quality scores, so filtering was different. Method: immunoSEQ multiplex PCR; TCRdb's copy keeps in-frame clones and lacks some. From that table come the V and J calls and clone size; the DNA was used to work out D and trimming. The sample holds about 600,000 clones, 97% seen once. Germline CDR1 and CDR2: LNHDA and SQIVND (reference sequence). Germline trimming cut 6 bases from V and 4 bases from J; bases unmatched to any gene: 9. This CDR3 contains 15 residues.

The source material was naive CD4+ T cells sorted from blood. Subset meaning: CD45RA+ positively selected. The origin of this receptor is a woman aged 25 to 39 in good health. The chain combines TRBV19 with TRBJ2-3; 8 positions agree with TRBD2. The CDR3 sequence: CASRPTSERADTQYF. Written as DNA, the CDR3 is TGTGCCAGTAGACCGACTAGCGAGAGGGCAGATACGCAGTATTTT.